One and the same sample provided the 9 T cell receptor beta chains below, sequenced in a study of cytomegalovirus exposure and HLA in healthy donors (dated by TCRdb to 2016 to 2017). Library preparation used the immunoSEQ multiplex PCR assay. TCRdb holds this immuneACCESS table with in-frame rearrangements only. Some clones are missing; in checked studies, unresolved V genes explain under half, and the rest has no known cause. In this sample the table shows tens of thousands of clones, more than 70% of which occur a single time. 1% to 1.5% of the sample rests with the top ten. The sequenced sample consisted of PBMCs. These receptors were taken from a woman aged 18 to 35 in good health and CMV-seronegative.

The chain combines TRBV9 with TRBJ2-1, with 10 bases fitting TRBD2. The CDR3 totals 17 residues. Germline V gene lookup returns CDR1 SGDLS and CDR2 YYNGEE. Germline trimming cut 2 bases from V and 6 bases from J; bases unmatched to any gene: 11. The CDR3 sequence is CASSVSSGGAASNEQFF. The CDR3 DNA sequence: TGTGCCAGCAGCGTCTCGAGCGGGGGGGCAGCAAGCAATGAGCAGTTCTTC.

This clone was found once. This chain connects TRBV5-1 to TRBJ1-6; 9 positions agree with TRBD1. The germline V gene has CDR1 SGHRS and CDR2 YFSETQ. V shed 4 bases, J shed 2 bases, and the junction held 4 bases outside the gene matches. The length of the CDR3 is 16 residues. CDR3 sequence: CASSIRDRAYNSPLHF. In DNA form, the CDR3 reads TGCGCCAGCAGCATCCGGGACAGGGCCTATAATTCACCCCTCCACTTT.

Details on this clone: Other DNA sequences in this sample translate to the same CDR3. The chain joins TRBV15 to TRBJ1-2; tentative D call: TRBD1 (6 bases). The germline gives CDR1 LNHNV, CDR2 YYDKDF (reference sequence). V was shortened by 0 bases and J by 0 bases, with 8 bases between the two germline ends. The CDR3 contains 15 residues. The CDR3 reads CATSREGAANYGYTF. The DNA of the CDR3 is TGTGCCACCAGCAGAGAGGGGGCAGCTAACTATGGCTACACCTTC. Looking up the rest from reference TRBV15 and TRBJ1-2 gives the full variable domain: DAMVIQNPRYQVTQFGKPVTLSCSQTLNHNVMYWYQQKSSQAPKLLFHYYDKDFNNEADTPDNFQSRRPNTSFCFLDIRSPGLGDTAMYLCATSREGAANYGYTFGSGTRLTVV.

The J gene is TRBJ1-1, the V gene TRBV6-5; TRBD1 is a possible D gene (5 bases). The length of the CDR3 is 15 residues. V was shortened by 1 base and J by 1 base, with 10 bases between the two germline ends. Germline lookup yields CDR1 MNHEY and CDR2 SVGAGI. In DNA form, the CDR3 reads TGTGCCAGCAGTTACTGGGGGGGAACGAACACTGAAGCTTTCTTT. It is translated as CASSYWGGTNTEAFF.

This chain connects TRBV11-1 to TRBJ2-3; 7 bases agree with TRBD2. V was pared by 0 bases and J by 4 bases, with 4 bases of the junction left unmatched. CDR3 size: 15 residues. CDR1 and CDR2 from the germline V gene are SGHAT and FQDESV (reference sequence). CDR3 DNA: TGTGCCAGCAGCTTAGCGGGAGGGCCAGCAGATACGCAGTATTTT. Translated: CASSLAGGPADTQYF.

The CDR3 reads CASSPGLAPGSYEQYF. Here the CDR3 DNA reads TGTGCCAGTAGTCCCGGACTAGCCCCCGGCTCCTACGAGCAGTACTTC. The rearrangement joins TRBV19 to TRBJ2-7; the match to TRBD2 covers 8 bases. CDR1 is LNHDA and CDR2 is SQIVND in the germline V gene (reference sequence). The CDR3 spans 16 residues. Losses at the gene ends were 5 bases for V and 0 bases for J; bases not matched to a gene: 9.

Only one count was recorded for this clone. In nucleotides, the CDR3 is TGCGCCAGCAGGGGCCTACAGGGGGCCCTGGGTGATACGCAGTATTTT. As protein: CASRGLQGALGDTQYF. This chain uses TRBV5-1 with TRBJ2-3; 9 bases agree with TRBD1. With V trimmed by 5 bases and J by 6 bases, 13 bases remained unmatched. The CDR3 consists of 16 residues. Germline V gene sequence: CDR1 SGHRS, CDR2 YFSETQ.

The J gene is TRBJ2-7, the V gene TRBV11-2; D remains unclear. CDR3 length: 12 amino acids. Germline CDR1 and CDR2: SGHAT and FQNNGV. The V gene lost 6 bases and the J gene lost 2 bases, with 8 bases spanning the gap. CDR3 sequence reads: CASRIGAYEQYF. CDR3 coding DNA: TGTGCCAGCAGGATTGGAGCCTACGAGCAGTACTTC.

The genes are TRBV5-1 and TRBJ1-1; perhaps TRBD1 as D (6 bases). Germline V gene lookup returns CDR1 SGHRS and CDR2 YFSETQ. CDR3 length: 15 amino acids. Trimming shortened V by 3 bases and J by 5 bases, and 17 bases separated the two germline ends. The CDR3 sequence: CASSSGSPTGTEAFF. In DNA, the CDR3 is TGCGCCAGCAGCTCGGGATCACCAACAGGGACTGAAGCTTTCTTT. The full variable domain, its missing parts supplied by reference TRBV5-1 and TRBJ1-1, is KAGVTQTPRYLIKTRGQQVTLSCSPISGHRSVSWYQQTPGQGLQFLFEYFSETQRNKGNFPGRFSGRQFSNSRSEMNVSTLELGDSALYLCASSSGSPTGTEAFFGQGTRLTVV.